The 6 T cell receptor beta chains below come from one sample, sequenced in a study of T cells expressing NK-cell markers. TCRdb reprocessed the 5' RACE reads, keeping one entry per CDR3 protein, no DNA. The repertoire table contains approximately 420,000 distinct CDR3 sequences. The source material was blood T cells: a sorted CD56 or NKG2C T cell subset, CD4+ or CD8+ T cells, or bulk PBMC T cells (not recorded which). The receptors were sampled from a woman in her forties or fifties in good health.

The CDR3 sequence is CATSREGFVRTDTQYF. The chain uses TRBV15 and TRBJ2-3. This CDR3 contains 16 residues. Germline V gene data show CDR1 as LNHNV and CDR2 as YYDKDF (reference sequence).

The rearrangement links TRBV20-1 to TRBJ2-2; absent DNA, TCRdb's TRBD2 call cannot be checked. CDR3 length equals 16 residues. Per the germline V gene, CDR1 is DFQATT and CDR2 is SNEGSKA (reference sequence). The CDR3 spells CSASPTHLTSTGELFF.

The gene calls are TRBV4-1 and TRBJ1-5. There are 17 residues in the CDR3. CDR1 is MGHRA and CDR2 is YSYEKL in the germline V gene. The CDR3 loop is CASSQDQTSGVYQPQHF.

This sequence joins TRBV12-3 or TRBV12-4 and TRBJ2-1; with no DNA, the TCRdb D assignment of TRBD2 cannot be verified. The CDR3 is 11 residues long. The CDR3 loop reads CASTRREEQFF.

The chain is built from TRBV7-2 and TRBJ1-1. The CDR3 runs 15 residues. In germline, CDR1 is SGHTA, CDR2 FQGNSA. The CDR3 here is CASSTRRLMNTEAFF.

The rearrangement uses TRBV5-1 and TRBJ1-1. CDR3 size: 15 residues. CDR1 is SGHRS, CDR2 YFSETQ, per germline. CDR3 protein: CASSYQDRMNTEAFF.